This TCR beta chain was observed in a study of Ad26.COV2.S vaccination and SARS-CoV-2 variants. Study-wide results and caveats: Those who received the vaccine showed greater spike-specific TCR breadth than those given placebo. Vaccine and placebo groups showed comparable non-spike TCR breadth. The TCR breadth and depth analyses may have produced an underestimate of total T cell responses. Reported findings describe substantial breadth in spike-specific CD8+ and CD4+ T cell responses following vaccination.

Profiling relied on immunoSEQ multiplex PCR, and the TCRdb table lists in-frame clones only, not all of them. This sample has about 97,000 clones; over 70% occur once, and the top ten carry roughly 17%. Note on this clone: The antigen is unknown.

V shed 3 bases and J 2 bases; nucleotides not matched to a gene: 6. This CDR3 region has 15 residues. CDR1 SGHNT and CDR2 YYREEE come from the germline V gene (reference sequence). The receptor comes from a human donor who had recovered from COVID-19. This sample comprised peripheral blood, obtained after recovery from COVID-19. The J gene is TRBJ2-5, the V gene TRBV5-4, with 8 bases fitting TRBD1. The chain's CDR3 is CASSWGRGLQETQYF. The CDR3 nucleotides read TGTGCCAGCAGCTGGGGCAGGGGGCTTCAAGAGACCCAGTACTTC.